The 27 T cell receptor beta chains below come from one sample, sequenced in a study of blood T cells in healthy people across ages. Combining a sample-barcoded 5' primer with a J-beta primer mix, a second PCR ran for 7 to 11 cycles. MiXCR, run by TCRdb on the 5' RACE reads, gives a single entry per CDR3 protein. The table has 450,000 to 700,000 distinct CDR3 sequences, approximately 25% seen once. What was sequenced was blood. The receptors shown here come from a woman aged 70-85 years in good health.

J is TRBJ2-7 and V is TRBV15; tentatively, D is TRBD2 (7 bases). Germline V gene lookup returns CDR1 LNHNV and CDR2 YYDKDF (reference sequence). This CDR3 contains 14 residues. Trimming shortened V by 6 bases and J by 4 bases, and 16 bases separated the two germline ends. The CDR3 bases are TGTGCCACCAGGTTGGCGGGGGCCGGTTACGAGCAGTACTTC. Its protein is CATRLAGAGYEQYF.

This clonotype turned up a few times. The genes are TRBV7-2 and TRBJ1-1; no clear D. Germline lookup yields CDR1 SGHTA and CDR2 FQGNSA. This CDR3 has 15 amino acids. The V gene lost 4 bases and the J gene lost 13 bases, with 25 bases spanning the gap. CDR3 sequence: CASSSGGSVKGSGFF. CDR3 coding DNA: TGTGCCAGCAGCTCCGGCGGGTCGGTTAAAGGGAGCGGTTTCTTT.

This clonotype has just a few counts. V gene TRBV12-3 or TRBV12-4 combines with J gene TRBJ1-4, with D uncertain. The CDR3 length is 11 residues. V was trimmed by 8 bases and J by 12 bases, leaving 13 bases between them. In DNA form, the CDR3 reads TGTGCCAGCGGCCTATCCTCAGAACTGTTTTTT. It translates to CASGLSSELFF.

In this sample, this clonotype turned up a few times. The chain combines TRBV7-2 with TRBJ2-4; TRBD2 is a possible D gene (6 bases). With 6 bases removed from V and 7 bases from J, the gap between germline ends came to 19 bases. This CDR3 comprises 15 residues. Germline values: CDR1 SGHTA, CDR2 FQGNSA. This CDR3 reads CASSPPRGGTNIQYF. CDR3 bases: TGTGCCAGCAGTCCTCCGAGGGGCGGGACCAACATTCAGTACTTC.

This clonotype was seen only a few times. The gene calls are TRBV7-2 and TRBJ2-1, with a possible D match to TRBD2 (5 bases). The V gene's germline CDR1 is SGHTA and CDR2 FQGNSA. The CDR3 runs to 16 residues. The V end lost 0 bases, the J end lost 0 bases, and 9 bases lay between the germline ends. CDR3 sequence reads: CASSLAAAGSYNEQFF. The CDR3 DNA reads TGTGCCAGCAGCTTAGCTGCGGCGGGCTCCTACAATGAGCAGTTCTTC.

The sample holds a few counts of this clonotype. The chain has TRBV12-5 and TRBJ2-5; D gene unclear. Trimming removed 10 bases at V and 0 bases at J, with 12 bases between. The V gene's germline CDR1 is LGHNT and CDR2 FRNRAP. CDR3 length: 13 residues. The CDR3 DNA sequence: TGTGCTACCGACCAGGCAGACCAAGAGACCCAGTACTTC. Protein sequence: CATDQADQETQYF.

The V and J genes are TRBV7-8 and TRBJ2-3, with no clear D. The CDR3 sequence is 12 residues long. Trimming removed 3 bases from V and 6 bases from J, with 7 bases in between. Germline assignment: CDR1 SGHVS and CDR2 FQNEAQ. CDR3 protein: CASSFLGDTQYF. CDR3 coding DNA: TGTGCCAGCAGCTTCCTTGGTGATACGCAGTATTTT.

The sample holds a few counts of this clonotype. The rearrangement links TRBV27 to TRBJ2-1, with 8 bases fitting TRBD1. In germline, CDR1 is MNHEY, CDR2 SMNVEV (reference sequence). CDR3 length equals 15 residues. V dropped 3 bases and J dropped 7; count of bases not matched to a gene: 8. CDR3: CASSFGQGLRNEQFF. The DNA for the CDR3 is TGTGCCAGCAGTTTCGGACAGGGTCTAAGGAATGAGCAGTTCTTC.

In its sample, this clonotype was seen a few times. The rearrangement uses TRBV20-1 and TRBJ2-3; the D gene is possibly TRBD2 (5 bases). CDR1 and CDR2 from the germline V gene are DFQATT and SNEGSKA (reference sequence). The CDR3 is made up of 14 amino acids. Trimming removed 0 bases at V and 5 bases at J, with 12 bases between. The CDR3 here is CSARDRLWEDTQYF. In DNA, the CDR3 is TGCAGTGCTAGAGATCGACTATGGGAAGATACGCAGTATTTT.

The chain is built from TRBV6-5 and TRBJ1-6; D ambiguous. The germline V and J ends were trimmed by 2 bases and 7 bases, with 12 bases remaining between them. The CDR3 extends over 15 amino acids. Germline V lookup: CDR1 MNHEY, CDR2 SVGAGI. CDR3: CASSYLRATNSPLHF. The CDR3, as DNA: TGTGCCAGCAGTTACCTTAGGGCTACGAATTCACCCCTCCACTTT.

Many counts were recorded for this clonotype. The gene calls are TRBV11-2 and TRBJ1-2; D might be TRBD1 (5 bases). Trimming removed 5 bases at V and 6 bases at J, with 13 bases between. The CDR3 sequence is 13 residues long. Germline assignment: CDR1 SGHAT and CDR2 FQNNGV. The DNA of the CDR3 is TGTGCCAGCAGCCTTGCCGGGGGGAATGGCTACACCTTC. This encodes CASSLAGGNGYTF.

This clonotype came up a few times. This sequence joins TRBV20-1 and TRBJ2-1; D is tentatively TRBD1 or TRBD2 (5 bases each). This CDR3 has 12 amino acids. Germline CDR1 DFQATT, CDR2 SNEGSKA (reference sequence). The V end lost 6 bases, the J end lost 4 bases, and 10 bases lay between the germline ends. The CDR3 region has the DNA TGCAGTGCGGGACCTAATTACAATGAGCAGTTCTTC. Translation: CSAGPNYNEQFF.

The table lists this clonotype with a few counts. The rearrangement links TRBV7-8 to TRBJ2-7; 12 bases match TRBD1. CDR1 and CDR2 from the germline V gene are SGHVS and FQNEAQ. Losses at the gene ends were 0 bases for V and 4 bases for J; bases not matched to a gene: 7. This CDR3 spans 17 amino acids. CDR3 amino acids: CASSLARLGQGAYEQYF. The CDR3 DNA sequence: TGTGCCAGCAGCTTAGCGCGGCTGGGACAGGGGGCGTACGAGCAGTACTTC.

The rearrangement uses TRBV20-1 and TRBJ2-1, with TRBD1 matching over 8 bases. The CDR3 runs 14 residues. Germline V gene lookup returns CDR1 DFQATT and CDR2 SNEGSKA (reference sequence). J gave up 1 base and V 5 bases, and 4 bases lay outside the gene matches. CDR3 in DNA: TGCAGTGCTCCAGGGGGCAAGTCCTACAATGAGCAGTTCTTC. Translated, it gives CSAPGGKSYNEQFF.

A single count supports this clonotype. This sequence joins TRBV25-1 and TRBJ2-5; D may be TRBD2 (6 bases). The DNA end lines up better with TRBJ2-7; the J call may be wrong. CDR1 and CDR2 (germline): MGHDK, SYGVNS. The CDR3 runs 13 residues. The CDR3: CASSVEGRREQYF. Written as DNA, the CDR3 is TGTGCCAGCAGTGTGGAGGGACGACGCGAGCAGTACTTC.

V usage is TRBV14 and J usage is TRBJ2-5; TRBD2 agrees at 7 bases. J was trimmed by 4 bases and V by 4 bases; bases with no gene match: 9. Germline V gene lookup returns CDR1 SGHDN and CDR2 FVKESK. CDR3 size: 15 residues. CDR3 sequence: CASSRIGTTGETQYF. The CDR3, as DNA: TGTGCCAGCAGCCGAATCGGGACTACCGGAGAGACCCAGTACTTC. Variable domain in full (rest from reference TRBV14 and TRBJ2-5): EAGVTQFPSHSVIEKGQTVTLRCDPISGHDNLYWYRRVMGKEIKFLLHFVKESKQDESGMPNNRFLAERTGGTYSTLKVQPAELEDSGVYFCASSRIGTTGETQYFGPGTRLLVL.

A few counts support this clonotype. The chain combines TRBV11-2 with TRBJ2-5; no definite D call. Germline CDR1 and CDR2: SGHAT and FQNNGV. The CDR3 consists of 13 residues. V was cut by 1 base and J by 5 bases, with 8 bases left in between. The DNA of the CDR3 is TGTGCCAGCAGCTTAGGATTGACGGAGACCCAGTACTTC. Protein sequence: CASSLGLTETQYF.

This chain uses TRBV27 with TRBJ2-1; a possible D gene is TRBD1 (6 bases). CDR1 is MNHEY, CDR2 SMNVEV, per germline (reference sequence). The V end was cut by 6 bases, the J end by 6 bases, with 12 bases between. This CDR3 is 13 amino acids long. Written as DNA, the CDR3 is TGTGCCAGCAGCTGGACAGACCTCAATGAGCAGTTCTTC. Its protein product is CASSWTDLNEQFF.

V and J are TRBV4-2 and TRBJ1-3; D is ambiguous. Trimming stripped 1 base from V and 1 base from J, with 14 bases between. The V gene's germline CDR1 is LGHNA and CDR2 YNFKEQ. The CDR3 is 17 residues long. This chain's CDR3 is CASSQVAGEVSGNTIYF. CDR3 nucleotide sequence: TGTGCCAGCAGCCAAGTTGCTGGGGAGGTATCTGGAAACACCATATATTTT.

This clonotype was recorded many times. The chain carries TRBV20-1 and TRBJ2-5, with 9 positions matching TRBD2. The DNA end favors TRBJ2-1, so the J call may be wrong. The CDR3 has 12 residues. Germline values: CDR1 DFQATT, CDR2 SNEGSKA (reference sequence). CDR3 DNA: TGCAGTGCCCTCCCAGCGGGGGGCAGGCAGTTCTTC. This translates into CSALPAGGRQFF.

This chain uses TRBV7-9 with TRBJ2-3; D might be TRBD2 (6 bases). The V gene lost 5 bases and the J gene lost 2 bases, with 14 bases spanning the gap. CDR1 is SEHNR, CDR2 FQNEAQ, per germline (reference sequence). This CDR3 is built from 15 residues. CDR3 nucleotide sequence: TGTGCCAGCAGCCCCCGCGGGGCCCTCACAGATACGCAGTATTTT. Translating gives CASSPRGALTDTQYF.

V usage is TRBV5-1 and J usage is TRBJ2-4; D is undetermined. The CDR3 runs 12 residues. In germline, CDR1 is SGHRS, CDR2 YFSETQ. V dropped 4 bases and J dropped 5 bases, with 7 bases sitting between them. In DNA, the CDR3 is TGCGCCAGCAGCCCGGGCGAAAACATTCAGTACTTC. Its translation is CASSPGENIQYF.

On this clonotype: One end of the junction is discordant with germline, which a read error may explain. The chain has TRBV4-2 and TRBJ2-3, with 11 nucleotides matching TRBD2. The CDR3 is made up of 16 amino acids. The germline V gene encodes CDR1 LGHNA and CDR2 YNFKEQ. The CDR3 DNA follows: TGTGCCAGCAGCCTGGGACTAGCGGAGGGCTCGGATACGCAGTGTTTT. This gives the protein CASSLGLAEGSDTQCF.

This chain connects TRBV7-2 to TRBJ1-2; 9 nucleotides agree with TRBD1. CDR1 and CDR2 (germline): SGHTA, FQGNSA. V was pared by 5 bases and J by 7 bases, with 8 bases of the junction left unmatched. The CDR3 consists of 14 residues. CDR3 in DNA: TGTGCCAGCAGCCTACTGGGACAGGGATGTGGCTACACCTTC. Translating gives CASSLLGQGCGYTF.

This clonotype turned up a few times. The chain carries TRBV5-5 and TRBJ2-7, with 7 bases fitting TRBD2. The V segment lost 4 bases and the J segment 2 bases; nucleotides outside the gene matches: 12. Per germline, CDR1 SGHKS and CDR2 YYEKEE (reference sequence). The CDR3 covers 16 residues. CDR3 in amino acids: CASSHTVGGGPYEQYF. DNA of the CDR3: TGTGCCAGCAGCCACACCGTTGGCGGGGGACCCTACGAGCAGTACTTC.

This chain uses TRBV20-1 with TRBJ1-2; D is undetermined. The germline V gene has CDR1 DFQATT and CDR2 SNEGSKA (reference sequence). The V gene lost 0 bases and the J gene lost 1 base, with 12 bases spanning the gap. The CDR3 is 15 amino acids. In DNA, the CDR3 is TGCAGTGCTAGAGATCTTTTGGCCAGTAACTATGGCTACACCTTC. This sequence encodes CSARDLLASNYGYTF.

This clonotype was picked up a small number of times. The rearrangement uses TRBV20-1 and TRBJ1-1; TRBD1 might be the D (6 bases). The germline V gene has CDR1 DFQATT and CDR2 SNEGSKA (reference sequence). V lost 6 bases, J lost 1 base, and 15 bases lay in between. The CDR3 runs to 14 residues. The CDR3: CSAKSQGPNTEAFF. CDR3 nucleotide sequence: TGCAGTGCCAAATCGCAGGGGCCGAACACTGAAGCTTTCTTT.